This paragraph reports one TCR beta chain. While infection was still active, Seattle patients were enrolled and then followed longitudinally. This entry is derived from a study of blood T cell repertoires in COVID-19. Whole-study context: The samples span acute and convalescent COVID-19 from the United States, Italy and Spain.

Authors' analysis steps: The authors estimated nucleated cell counts from reference gene primer amplification. Profiled with immunoSEQ multiplex PCR; TCRdb holds only in-frame clones, not every one. That table gives V, J and clone size, and the DNA gave D and trimming. The data contain a few hundred thousand clones, approximately 89% of them singletons. The sample taken for sequencing was peripheral blood. The receptor was derived from an older woman with COVID-19, enrolled during active disease.

CDR3 sequence (DNA): TGTGCCAGCAGCCAGGGGTTTGGAAACACCATATATTTT. As protein: CASSQGFGNTIYF. The V gene is TRBV7-9, the J gene TRBJ1-3; maybe TRBD1 (6 bases). V was clipped by 5 bases and J by 3 bases, with 8 bases between them. CDR3 size: 13 residues. Germline-derived CDR1 and CDR2 are SEHNR and FQNEAQ (reference sequence).